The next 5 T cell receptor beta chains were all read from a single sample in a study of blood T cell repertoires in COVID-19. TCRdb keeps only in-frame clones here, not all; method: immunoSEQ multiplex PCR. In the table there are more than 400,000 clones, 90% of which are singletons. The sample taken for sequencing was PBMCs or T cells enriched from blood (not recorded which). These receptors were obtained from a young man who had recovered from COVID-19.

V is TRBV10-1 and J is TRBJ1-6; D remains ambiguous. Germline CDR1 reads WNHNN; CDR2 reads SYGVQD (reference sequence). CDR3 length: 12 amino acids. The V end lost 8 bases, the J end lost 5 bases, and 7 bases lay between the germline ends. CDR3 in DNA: TGCGCCAGCTCGCGGGATAATTCACCCCTCCACTTT. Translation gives CASSRDNSPLHF.

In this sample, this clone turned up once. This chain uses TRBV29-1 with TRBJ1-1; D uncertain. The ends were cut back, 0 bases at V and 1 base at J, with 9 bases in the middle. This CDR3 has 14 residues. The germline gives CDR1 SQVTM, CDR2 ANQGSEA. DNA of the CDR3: TGCAGCGTTGAAGATCCTAGGTCGAACACTGAAGCTTTCTTT. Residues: CSVEDPRSNTEAFF.

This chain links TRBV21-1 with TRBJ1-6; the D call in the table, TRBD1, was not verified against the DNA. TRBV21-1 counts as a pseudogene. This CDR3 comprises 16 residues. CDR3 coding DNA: TGTGCCAGCAGCCAAAGGGGGACAGGCCAAAATTCACCCCTCCACTTT. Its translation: CASSQRGTGQNSPLHF.

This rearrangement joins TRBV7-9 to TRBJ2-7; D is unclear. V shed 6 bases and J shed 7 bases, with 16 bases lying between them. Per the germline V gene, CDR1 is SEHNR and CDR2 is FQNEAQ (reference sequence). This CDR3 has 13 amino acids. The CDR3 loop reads CASSQTGPAEQYF. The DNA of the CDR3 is TGTGCCAGCAGTCAGACTGGCCCCGCTGAGCAGTACTTC.

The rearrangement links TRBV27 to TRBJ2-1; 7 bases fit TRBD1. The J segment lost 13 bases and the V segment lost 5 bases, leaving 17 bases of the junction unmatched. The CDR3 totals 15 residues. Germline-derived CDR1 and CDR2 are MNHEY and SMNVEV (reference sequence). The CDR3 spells CASSLFGTVIGEQFF. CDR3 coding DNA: TGTGCCAGCAGTCTATTCGGGACAGTCATCGGGGAACAGTTCTTC.